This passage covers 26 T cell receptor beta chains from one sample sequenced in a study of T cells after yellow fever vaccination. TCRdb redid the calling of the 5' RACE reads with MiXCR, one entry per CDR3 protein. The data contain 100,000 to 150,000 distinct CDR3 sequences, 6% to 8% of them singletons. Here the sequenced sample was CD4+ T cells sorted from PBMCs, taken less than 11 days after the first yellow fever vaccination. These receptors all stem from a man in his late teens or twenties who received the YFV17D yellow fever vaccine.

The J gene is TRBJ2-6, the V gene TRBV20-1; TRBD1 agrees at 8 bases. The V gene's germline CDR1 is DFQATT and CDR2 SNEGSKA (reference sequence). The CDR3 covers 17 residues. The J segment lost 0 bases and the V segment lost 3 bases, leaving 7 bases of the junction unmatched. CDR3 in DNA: TGCAGTGCTAGCCATCCGACAGGGGCCTCTGGGGCCAACGTCCTGACTTTC. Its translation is CSASHPTGASGANVLTF.

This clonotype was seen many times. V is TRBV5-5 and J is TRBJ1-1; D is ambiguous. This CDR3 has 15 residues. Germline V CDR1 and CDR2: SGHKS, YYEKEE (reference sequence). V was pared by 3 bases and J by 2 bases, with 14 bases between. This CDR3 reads CASSWAAGVNTEAFF. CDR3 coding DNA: TGTGCCAGCAGCTGGGCGGCCGGGGTAAACACTGAAGCTTTCTTT.

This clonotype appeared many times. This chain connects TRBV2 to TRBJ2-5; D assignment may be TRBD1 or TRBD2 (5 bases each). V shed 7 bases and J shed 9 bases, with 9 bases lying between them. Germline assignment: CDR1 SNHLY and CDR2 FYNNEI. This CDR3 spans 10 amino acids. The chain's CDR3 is CASMVGAQYF. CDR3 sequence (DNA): TGTGCCAGCATGGTGGGGGCCCAGTACTTC.

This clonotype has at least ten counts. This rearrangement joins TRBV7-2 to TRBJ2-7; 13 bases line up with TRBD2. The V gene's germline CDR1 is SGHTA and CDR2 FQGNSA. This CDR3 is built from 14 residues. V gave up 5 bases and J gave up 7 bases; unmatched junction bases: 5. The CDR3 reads CASSTGTSGVEQYF. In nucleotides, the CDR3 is TGTGCCAGCAGCACCGGGACTAGCGGGGTGGAGCAGTACTTC.

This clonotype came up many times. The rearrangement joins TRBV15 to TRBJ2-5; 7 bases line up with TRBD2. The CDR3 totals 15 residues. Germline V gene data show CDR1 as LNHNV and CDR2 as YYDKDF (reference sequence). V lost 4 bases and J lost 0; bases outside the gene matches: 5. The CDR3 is CATSILAVYQETQYF. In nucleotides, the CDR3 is TGTGCCACCAGCATCCTAGCGGTGTACCAAGAGACCCAGTACTTC. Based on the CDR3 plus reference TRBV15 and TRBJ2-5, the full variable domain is DAMVIQNPRYQVTQFGKPVTLSCSQTLNHNVMYWYQQKSSQAPKLLFHYYDKDFNNEADTPDNFQSRRPNTSFCFLDIRSPGLGDTAMYLCATSILAVYQETQYFGPGTRLLVL.

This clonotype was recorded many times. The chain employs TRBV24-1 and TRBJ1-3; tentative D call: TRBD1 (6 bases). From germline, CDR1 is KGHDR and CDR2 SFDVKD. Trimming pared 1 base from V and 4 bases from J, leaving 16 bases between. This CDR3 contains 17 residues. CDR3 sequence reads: CATSDFQQGLGGNTIYF. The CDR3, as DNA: TGTGCCACCAGTGATTTCCAACAGGGTTTGGGGGGAAACACCATATATTTT.

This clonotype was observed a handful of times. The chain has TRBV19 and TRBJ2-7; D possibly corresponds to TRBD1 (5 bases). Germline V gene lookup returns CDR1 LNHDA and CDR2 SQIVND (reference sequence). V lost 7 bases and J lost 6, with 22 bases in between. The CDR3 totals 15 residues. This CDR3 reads CASTDSDTVFREQYF. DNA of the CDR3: TGTGCCAGTACCGACAGTGACACTGTCTTTCGCGAGCAGTACTTC. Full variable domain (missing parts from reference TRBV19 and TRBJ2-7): DGGITQSPKYLFRKEGQNVTLSCEQNLNHDAMYWYRQDPGQGLRLIYYSQIVNDFQKGDIAEGYSVSREKKESFPLTVTSAQKNPTAFYLCASTDSDTVFREQYFGPGTRLTVT.

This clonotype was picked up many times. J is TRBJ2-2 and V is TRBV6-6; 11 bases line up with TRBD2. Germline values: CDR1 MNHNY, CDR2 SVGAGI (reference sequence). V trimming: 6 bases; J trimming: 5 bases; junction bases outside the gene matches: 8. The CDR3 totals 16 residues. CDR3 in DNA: TGTGCCAGCAGCTATCTTAGCGGGGGGGGAACCGGGGAGCTGTTTTTT. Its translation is CASSYLSGGGTGELFF.

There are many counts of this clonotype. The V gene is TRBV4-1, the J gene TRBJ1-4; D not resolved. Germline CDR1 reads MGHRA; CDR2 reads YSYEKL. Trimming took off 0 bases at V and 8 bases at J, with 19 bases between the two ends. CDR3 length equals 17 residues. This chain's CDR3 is CASSQDRAGLLREKLFF. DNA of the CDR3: TGCGCCAGCAGCCAAGATCGGGCCGGCCTTCTACGGGAAAAACTGTTTTTT.

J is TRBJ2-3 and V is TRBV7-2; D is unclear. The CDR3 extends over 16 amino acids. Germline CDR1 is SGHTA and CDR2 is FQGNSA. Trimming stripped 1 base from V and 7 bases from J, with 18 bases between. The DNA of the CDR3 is TGTGCCAGCAGCTTAGTGGGGAACCCTGATTCTTATACGCAGTATTTT. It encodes CASSLVGNPDSYTQYF.

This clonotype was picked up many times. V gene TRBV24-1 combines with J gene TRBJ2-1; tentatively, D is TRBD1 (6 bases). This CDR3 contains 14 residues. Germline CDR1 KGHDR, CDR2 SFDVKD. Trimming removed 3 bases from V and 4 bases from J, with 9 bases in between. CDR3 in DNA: TGTGCCACCAGTGATGGGGGCTTGTACAATGAGCAGTTCTTC. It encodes CATSDGGLYNEQFF.

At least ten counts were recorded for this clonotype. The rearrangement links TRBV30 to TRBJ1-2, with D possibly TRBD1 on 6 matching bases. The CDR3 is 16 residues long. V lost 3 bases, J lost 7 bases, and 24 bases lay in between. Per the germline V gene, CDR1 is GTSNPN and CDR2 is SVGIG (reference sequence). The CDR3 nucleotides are TGTGCCTGGAGCTCGTGGGGGGCGCATCTATGGGCTGGCTACACCTTC. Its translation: CAWSSWGAHLWAGYTF. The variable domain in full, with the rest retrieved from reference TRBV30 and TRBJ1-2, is SQTIHQWPATLVQPVGSPLSLECTVEGTSNPNLYWYRQAAGRGLQLLFYSVGIGQISSEVPQNLSASRPQDRQFILSSKKLLLSDSGFYLCAWSSWGAHLWAGYTFGSGTRLTVV.

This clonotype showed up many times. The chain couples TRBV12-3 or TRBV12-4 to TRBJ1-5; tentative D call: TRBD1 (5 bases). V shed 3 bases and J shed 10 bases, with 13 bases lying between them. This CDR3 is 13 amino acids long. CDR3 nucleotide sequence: TGTGCCAGCAGTTTCCAGGAAAGGGGTCCCCAGCATTTT. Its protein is CASSFQERGPQHF.

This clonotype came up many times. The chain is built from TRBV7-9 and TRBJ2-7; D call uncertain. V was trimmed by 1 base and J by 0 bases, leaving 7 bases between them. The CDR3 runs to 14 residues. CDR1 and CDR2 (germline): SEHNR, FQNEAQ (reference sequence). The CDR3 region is CASSLVGSSYEQYF. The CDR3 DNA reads TGTGCCAGCAGCTTAGTTGGCAGCTCCTACGAGCAGTACTTC.

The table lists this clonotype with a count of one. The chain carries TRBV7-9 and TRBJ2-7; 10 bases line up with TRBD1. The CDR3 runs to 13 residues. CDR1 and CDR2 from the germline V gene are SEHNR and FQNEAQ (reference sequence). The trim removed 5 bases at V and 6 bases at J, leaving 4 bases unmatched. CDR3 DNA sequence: TGTGCCAGCAGCCCTGGGACAGGGGTCGAGCAGTACGTC. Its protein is CASSPGTGVEQYV.

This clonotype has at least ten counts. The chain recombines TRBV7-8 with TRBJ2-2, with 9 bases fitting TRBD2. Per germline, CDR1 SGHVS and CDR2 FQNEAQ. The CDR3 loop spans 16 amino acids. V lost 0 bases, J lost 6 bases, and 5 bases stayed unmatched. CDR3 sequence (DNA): TGTGCCAGCAGCTTAGCGAAAGGGACTAGCTCCGGGGAGCTGTTTTTT. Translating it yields CASSLAKGTSSGELFF.

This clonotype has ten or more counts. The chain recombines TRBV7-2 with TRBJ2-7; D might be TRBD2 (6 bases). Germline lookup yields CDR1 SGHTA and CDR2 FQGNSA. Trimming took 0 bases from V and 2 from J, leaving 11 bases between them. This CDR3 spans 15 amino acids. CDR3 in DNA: TGTGCCAGCAGCTTAGCGCAGGGAGGCCCCTACGAGCAGTACTTC. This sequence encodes CASSLAQGGPYEQYF.

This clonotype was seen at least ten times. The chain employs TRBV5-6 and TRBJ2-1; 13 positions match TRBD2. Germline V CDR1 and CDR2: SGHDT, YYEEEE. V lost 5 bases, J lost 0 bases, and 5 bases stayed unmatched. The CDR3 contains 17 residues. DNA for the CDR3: TGTGCCAGCAGTGGGACTAGCGGGGAGAGCTCCTACAATGAGCAGTTCTTC. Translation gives CASSGTSGESSYNEQFF.

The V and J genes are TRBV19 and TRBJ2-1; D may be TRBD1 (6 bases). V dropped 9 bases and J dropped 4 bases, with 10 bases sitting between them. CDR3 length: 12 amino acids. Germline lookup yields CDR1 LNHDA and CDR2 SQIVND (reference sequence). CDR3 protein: CASGTPYNEQFF. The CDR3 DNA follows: TGTGCCAGCGGGACACCGTACAATGAGCAGTTCTTC.

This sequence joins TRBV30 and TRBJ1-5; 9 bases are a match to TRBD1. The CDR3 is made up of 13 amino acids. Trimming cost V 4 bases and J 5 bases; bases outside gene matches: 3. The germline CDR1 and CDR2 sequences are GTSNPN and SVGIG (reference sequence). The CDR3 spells CAWNTGGDQPQHF. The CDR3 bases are TGTGCCTGGAACACAGGGGGCGATCAGCCCCAGCATTTT.

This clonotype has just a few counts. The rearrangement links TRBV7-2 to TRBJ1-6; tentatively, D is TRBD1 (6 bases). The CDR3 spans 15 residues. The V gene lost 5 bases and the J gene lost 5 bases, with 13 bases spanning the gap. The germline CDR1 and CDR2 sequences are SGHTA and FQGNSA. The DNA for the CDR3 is TGTGCCAGCAGCCCAACCGGGACAAATAATTCACCCCTCCACTTT. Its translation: CASSPTGTNNSPLHF.

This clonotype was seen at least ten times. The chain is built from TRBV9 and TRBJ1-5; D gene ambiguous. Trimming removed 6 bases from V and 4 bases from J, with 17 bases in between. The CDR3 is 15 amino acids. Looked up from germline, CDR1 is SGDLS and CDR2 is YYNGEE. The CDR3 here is CASNSDPQGNQPQHF. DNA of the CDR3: TGTGCCAGCAACTCGGACCCCCAAGGGAATCAGCCCCAGCATTTT.

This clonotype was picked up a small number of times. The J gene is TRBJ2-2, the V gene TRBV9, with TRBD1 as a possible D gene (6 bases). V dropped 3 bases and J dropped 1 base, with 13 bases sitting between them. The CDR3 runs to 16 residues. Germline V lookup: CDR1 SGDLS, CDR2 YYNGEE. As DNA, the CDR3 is TGTGCCAGCAGCGACCACAGGGCAGGGAACACCGGGGAGCTGTTTTTT. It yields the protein CASSDHRAGNTGELFF. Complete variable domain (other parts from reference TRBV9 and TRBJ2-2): DSGVTQTPKHLITATGQRVTLRCSPRSGDLSVYWYQQSLDQGLQFLIQYYNGEERAKGNILERFSAQQFPDLHSELNLSSLELGDSALYFCASSDHRAGNTGELFFGEGSRLTVL.

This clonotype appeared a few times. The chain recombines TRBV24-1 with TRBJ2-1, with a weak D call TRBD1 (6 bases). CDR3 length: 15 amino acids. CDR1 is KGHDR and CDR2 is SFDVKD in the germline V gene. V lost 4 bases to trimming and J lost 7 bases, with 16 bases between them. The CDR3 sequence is CATSDRIEGGNEQFF. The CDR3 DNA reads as TGTGCCACCAGTGACCGAATTGAAGGGGGAAATGAGCAGTTCTTC.

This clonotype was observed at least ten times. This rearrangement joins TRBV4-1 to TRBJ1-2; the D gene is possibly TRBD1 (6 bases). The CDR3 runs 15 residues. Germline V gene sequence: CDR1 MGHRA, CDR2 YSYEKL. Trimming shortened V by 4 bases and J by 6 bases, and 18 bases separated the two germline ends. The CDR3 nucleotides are TGCGCCAGCAGCCTCCCAACAGGGTTCATTAATGGCTACACCTTC. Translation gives CASSLPTGFINGYTF.

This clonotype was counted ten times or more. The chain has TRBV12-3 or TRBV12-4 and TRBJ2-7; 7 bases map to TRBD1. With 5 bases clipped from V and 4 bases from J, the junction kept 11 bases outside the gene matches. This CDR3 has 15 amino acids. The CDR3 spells CASSRDPGQIYEQYF. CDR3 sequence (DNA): TGTGCCAGCAGTAGGGACCCGGGACAGATATACGAGCAGTACTTC.